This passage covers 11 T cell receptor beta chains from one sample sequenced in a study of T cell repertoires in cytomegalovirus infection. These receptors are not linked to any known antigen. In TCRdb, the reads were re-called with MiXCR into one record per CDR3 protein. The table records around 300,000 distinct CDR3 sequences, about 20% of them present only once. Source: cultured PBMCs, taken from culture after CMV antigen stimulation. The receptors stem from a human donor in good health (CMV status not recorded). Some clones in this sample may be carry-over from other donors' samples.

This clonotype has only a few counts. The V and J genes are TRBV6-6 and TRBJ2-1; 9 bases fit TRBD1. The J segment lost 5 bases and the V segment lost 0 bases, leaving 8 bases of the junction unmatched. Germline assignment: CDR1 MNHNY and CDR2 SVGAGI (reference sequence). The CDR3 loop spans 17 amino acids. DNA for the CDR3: TGTGCCAGCAGTTACTCGAGGAGACAGGGGGACAACAATGAGCAGTTCTTC. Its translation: CASSYSRRQGDNNEQFF.

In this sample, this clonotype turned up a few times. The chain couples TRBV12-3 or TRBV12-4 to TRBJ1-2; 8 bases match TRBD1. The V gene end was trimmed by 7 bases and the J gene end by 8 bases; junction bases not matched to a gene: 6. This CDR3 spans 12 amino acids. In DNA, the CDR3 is TGTGCCAGCACCAGGGGGCGTGGAGGCTACACCTTC. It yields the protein CASTRGRGGYTF.

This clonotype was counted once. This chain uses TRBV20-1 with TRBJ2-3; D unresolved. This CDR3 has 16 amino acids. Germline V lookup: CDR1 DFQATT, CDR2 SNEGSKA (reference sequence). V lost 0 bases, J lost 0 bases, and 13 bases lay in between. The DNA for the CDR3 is TGCAGTGCTAGAGATCGACAACGCTCTAGCACAGATACGCAGTATTTT. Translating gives CSARDRQRSSTDTQYF.

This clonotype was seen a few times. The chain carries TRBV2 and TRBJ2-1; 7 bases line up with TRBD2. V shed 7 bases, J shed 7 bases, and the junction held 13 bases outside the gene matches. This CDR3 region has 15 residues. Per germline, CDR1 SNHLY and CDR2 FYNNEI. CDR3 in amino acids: CASISGWEGRNEQFF. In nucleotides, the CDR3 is TGTGCCAGCATTTCCGGCTGGGAGGGCCGAAATGAGCAGTTCTTC.

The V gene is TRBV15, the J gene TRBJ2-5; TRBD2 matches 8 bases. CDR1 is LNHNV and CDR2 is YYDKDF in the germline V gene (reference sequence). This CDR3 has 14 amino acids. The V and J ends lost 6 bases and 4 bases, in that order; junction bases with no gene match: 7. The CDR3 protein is CATRPRGGRETQYF. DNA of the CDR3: TGTGCCACCAGACCCCGGGGGGGCCGAGAGACCCAGTACTTC.

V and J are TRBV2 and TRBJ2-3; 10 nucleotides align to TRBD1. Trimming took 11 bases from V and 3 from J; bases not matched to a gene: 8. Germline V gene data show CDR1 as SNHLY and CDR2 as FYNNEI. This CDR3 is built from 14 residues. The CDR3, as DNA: TGTGCCGGAAACGGACAGGGGGGGACAGATACGCAGTATTTT. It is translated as CAGNGQGGTDTQYF.

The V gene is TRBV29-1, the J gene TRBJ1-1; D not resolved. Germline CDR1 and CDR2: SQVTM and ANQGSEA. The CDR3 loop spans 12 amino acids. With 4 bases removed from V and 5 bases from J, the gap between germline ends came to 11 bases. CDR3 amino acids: CSVGAAKTEAFF. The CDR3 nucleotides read TGCAGCGTTGGGGCGGCCAAAACTGAAGCTTTCTTT.

CDR3 bases: TGCAGTGCTAGAGATGTACTAGCGGGATACACCGGGGAGCTGTTTTTT. Its translation is CSARDVLAGYTGELFF. The J gene is TRBJ2-2, the V gene TRBV20-1, with 10 bases lining up with TRBD2. Germline V gene sequence: CDR1 DFQATT, CDR2 SNEGSKA (reference sequence). The J segment lost 3 bases and the V segment lost 0 bases, leaving 4 bases of the junction unmatched. This CDR3 comprises 16 residues.

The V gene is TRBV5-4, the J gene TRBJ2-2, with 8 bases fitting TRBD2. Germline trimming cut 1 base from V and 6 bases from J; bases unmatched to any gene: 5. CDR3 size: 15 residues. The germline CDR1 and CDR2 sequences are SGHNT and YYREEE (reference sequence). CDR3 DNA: TGTGCCAGCAGCTTGATAACTAGCGGCTCCGGGGAGCTGTTTTTT. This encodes CASSLITSGSGELFF.

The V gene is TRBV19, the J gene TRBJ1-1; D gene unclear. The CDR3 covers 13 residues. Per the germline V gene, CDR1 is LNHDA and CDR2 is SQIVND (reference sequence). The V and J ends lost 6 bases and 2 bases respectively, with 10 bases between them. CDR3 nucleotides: TGTGCCAGTAGACAGACGGCAAACACTGAAGCTTTCTTT. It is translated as CASRQTANTEAFF.

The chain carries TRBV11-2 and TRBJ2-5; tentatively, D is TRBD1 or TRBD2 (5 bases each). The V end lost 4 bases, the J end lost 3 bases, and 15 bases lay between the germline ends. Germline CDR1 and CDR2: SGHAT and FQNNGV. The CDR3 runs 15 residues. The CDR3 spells CASSYLPGRKETQYF. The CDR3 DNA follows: TGTGCCAGCAGCTACCTCCCGGGACGTAAAGAGACCCAGTACTTC.